One T cell receptor beta chain is described in this entry. The antigen is not known. This entry is derived from a study of persistence of HIV-infected CD4 T cells. Study overall: Median time on suppressive ART was less than nine years. Overall study results and limits: Rare CMV-responding cells carrying HIV-1 proviruses were not analyzed separately for TCR. Degenerate expanded CDR3beta sequences were enriched among CMV- and Gag-responding cells.

CDR1 and CDR2 (germline): SGDLS, YYNGEE. Trimming removed 0 bases at V and 0 bases at J, with 10 bases between. The length of the CDR3 is 17 residues. Sequencing used immunoSEQ version 4 in survey mode. Each sample used up to about 1 ug genomic DNA diluted to around 9.5 ng/uL. Sequencing was performed with immunoSEQ multiplex PCR; in TCRdb, only in-frame clones are kept and a portion is missing. This sample carries fewer than 15,000 clones, under 70% of them seen once, and the ten largest clones take 6% to 7.5%. An overlapping HIV-1 Gag peptide pool stimulated these cells at 0.95 to 1 ug/peptide/mL. Responding CD4+ T cells were sorted by upregulation of both CD40 ligand and CD69.

The material sequenced was CD4+ T cells sorted from PBMCs after 18-hour stimulation, taken from a patient who received antiretroviral therapy. The source is an adult man with HIV who was CMV-seropositive. The J gene is TRBJ2-6, the V gene TRBV9; D may be TRBD1 (5 bases). Written as DNA, the CDR3 is TGTGCCAGCAGCGTAGACAGGATCTTCTCTGGGGCCAACGTCCTGACTTTC. The encoded protein is CASSVDRIFSGANVLTF. The full variable domain, rest sourced from reference TRBV9 and TRBJ2-6, is DSGVTQTPKHLITATGQRVTLRCSPRSGDLSVYWYQQSLDQGLQFLIQYYNGEERAKGNILERFSAQQFPDLHSELNLSSLELGDSALYFCASSVDRIFSGANVLTFGAGSRLTVL.